The next 12 T cell receptor beta chains were all read from a single sample in a study of blood T cell repertoires in COVID-19. The protocol was immunoSEQ multiplex PCR, while the TCRdb copy is restricted to in-frame clones and leaves out a portion. This sample has 55,000 to 85,000 clones, with around 86% found just once. Sequenced sample: peripheral blood. These receptors all stem from a woman between 18 and 30 years old with acute or convalescent COVID-19.

The chain recombines TRBV27 with TRBJ1-1, with D maybe TRBD1 (5 bases). Germline CDR1 MNHEY, CDR2 SMNVEV (reference sequence). V was cut by 5 bases and J by 2 bases, with 12 bases left in between. This CDR3 is built from 14 residues. The CDR3 is CASSTLRTNTEAFF. The CDR3 DNA is TGTGCCAGCAGTACCCTCCGGACAAACACTGAAGCTTTCTTT.

V usage is TRBV27 and J usage is TRBJ1-1; no clear D gene. The germline V gene has CDR1 MNHEY and CDR2 SMNVEV (reference sequence). V lost 2 bases and J lost 1, with 14 bases in between. The CDR3 covers 16 residues. For the CDR3, the DNA is TGTGCCAGCAGTTTAAGGTCTGGGCGGGAGAACACTGAAGCTTTCTTT. Residues: CASSLRSGRENTEAFF.

This clone was seen a single time. This chain links TRBV4-1 with TRBJ2-1, with D possibly being TRBD2 (6 bases). Per the germline V gene, CDR1 is MGHRA and CDR2 is YSYEKL. CDR3 length equals 17 residues. V was trimmed by 2 bases and J by 4 bases, leaving 18 bases between them. DNA of the CDR3: TGCGCCAGCAGCCAATCATCCCCTGCGGGACCTTACAATGAGCAGTTCTTC. This translates into CASSQSSPAGPYNEQFF.

The rearrangement links TRBV20-1 to TRBJ1-1; the D is unclear. The germline CDR1 and CDR2 sequences are DFQATT and SNEGSKA (reference sequence). This CDR3 has 11 residues. The ends were cut back, 4 bases at V and 1 base at J, with 4 bases in the middle. CDR3 DNA sequence: TGCAGTGCTACCAAGAACACTGAAGCTTTCTTT. Its translation: CSATKNTEAFF.

The V gene is TRBV7-6, the J gene TRBJ2-1, with TRBD1 as a possible D gene (6 bases). The length of the CDR3 is 16 residues. V shed 5 bases and J shed 0 bases, with 14 bases lying between them. The germline V gene encodes CDR1 SGHVS and CDR2 FNYEAQ. CDR3 DNA sequence: TGTGCCAGCAGCCCGACAGGACCCACCTCCTACAATGAGCAGTTCTTC. Translating it yields CASSPTGPTSYNEQFF.

The chain recombines TRBV11-2 with TRBJ1-1; D is possibly TRBD1 (6 bases). V lost 5 bases to trimming and J lost 1 base, with 23 bases between them. The V gene's germline CDR1 is SGHAT and CDR2 FQNNGV. This CDR3 comprises 18 residues. CDR3 protein: CASSPTKLPGHRNTEAFF. Here the CDR3 DNA reads TGTGCCAGCAGCCCAACCAAATTACCGGGACACAGGAACACTGAAGCTTTCTTT.

J is TRBJ2-7 and V is TRBV27, with D possibly being TRBD2 (5 bases). The CDR3 totals 13 residues. V shed 5 bases and J shed 1 base, with 9 bases lying between them. Germline CDR1 is MNHEY and CDR2 is SMNVEV (reference sequence). CDR3 sequence: CASSRGISYEQYF. The CDR3 DNA reads TGTGCCAGCAGTCGAGGGATTTCCTACGAGCAGTACTTC.

V and J are TRBV11-2 and TRBJ2-7; 8 bases line up with TRBD1. Looked up from germline, CDR1 is SGHAT and CDR2 is FQNNGV. This CDR3 contains 13 residues. The V gene end was trimmed by 4 bases and the J gene end by 4 bases; junction bases not matched to a gene: 3. CDR3 DNA: TGTGCCAGCAGCTCCCGGGACAGGTACGAGCAGTACTTC. It encodes CASSSRDRYEQYF.

The rearrangement joins TRBV5-1 to TRBJ2-4; 7 nucleotides agree with TRBD1. Looked up from germline, CDR1 is SGHRS and CDR2 is YFSETQ. The V segment lost 0 bases and the J segment 9 bases; nucleotides outside the gene matches: 3. The CDR3 runs to 13 residues. The CDR3 spells CASSLEQGRIQYF. Written as DNA, the CDR3 is TGCGCCAGCAGCTTGGAACAGGGGCGCATTCAGTACTTC.

The chain recombines TRBV12-3 or TRBV12-4 with TRBJ2-1; no firm D call. The V gene lost 8 bases and the J gene lost 3 bases, with 5 bases spanning the gap. CDR3 length: 11 residues. The CDR3 loop reads CASLGYNEQFF. CDR3 in DNA: TGTGCCAGCCTCGGCTACAATGAGCAGTTCTTC.

This chain connects TRBV18 to TRBJ2-7; perhaps TRBD1 as D (5 bases). The CDR3 runs 14 residues. Germline V gives CDR1 KGHSH, CDR2 LQKENI. The V gene lost 4 bases and the J gene lost 2 bases, with 12 bases spanning the gap. The CDR3: CASSQGHSTYEQYF. The CDR3 bases are TGTGCCAGCTCACAAGGACACTCAACCTACGAGCAGTACTTC.

The rearrangement uses TRBV24-1 and TRBJ1-5, with D tentatively TRBD1 (6 bases). The CDR3 has 14 amino acids. Trimming cost V 7 bases and J 4 bases, with 13 bases left between them. CDR1 KGHDR and CDR2 SFDVKD come from the germline V gene. The CDR3 loop reads CATRAGTPNQPQHF. CDR3 in DNA: TGTGCCACCAGGGCCGGGACACCTAATCAGCCCCAGCATTTT.